The 9 T cell receptor beta chains below come from one sample, sequenced in a study of T cell responses to AZD1222 COVID-19 vaccine. Profiled with immunoSEQ multiplex PCR; TCRdb holds only in-frame clones, not every one. This sample carries 150,000 to 200,000 clones, roughly 94% of them seen once, and the ten largest clones take 0.9% to 1.2%. This material consisted of peripheral blood, taken 28 days after the second AZD1222 dose. These receptors were collected from an adult who received the AZD1222 COVID-19 vaccine.

The chain uses TRBV24-1 and TRBJ2-1; D not resolved. The V end lost 0 bases, the J end lost 9 bases, and 2 bases lay between the germline ends. The CDR3 spans 11 residues. Looked up from germline, CDR1 is KGHDR and CDR2 is SFDVKD. CDR3 sequence: CATSDLSEQFF. The CDR3 DNA reads TGTGCCACCAGTGATTTGAGTGAGCAGTTCTTC.

The chain is built from TRBV2 and TRBJ2-5, with TRBD2 matching over 13 bases. CDR1 and CDR2 (germline): SNHLY, FYNNEI. The CDR3 runs to 18 residues. With 0 bases clipped from V and 5 bases from J, the junction kept 9 bases outside the gene matches. The DNA of the CDR3 is TGTGCCAGCAGTGAAGCACTAGCGGGGGGGCCTCGTGGGGAGACCCAGTACTTC. Protein: CASSEALAGGPRGETQYF. Looking up the rest from reference TRBV2 and TRBJ2-5 gives the full variable domain: EPEVTQTPSHQVTQMGQEVILRCVPISNHLYFYWYRQILGQKVEFLVSFYNNEISEKSEIFDDQFSVERPDGSNFTLKIRSTKLEDSAMYFCASSEALAGGPRGETQYFGPGTRLLVL.

The rearrangement links TRBV10-3 to TRBJ1-2; D is undetermined. Germline CDR1 is ENHRY and CDR2 is SYGVKD. The CDR3 has 13 amino acids. Between the trimmed V and J ends, which lost 6 bases and 2 bases, there was a span of 10 bases. The CDR3 region has the DNA TGTGCCATCAGCCTGTCAGAGAACTATGGCTACACCTTC. It yields the protein CAISLSENYGYTF.

The chain recombines TRBV9 with TRBJ2-5, with D possibly being TRBD1 or TRBD2 (7 bases each). V was trimmed by 1 base and J by 5 bases, leaving 21 bases between them. Per the germline V gene, CDR1 is SGDLS and CDR2 is YYNGEE. This CDR3 has 17 residues. The DNA for the CDR3 is TGTGCCAGCAGCGTATCAGGGGGGGCCCGCATTGAGGAGACCCAGTACTTC. It yields the protein CASSVSGGARIEETQYF.

V usage is TRBV2 and J usage is TRBJ2-5, with D unresolved. Germline V CDR1 and CDR2: SNHLY, FYNNEI. The CDR3 spans 14 residues. Trimming cost V 6 bases and J 6 bases, with 17 bases left between them. This CDR3 reads CASSPALRLQTQYF. The DNA for the CDR3 is TGTGCCAGCAGCCCGGCCCTGCGTCTCCAGACCCAGTACTTC. Full variable domain (missing parts from reference TRBV2 and TRBJ2-5): EPEVTQTPSHQVTQMGQEVILRCVPISNHLYFYWYRQILGQKVEFLVSFYNNEISEKSEIFDDQFSVERPDGSNFTLKIRSTKLEDSAMYFCASSPALRLQTQYFGPGTRLLVL.

The chain links TRBV4-1 to TRBJ1-1; 11 bases map to TRBD1. The germline CDR1 and CDR2 sequences are MGHRA and YSYEKL. This CDR3 spans 16 amino acids. With 4 bases clipped from V and 5 bases from J, the junction kept 9 bases outside the gene matches. CDR3 in amino acids: CASSPTGTGGWTEAFF. CDR3 nucleotides: TGCGCCAGCAGCCCCACCGGGACAGGGGGTTGGACTGAAGCTTTCTTT.

The chain couples TRBV27 to TRBJ1-2; 11 positions match TRBD1. Trimming removed 5 bases from V and 8 bases from J; junction bases left unmatched: 10. The CDR3 consists of 15 residues. The germline CDR1 and CDR2 sequences are MNHEY and SMNVEV (reference sequence). The CDR3 loop reads CASSPGQGAWRGYTF. In DNA, the CDR3 is TGTGCCAGCAGTCCCGGACAGGGGGCCTGGCGAGGCTACACCTTC.

The J gene is TRBJ1-1, the V gene TRBV7-6; no definite D call. Per germline, CDR1 SGHVS and CDR2 FNYEAQ. Deletions cut 8 bases from V and 5 bases from J, with 21 bases between. This CDR3 region has 15 residues. CDR3 DNA: TGTGCCAGCGCCATGGATACAGCTTTTGGTACTGAAGCTTTCTTT. This codes for CASAMDTAFGTEAFF.

The table lists this clone with a few counts. V gene TRBV3-1 (or the pseudogene TRBV3-2) combines with J gene TRBJ1-2; 7 bases are a match to TRBD1. The trim removed 6 bases at V and 8 bases at J, leaving 9 bases unmatched. The CDR3 extends over 13 amino acids. CDR1 is LGHDT and CDR2 is YNNKEL in the germline V gene (reference sequence). CDR3 sequence reads: CASSERGLGGYTF. The CDR3 DNA follows: TGTGCCAGCAGTGAGAGGGGGCTAGGCGGCTACACCTTC.